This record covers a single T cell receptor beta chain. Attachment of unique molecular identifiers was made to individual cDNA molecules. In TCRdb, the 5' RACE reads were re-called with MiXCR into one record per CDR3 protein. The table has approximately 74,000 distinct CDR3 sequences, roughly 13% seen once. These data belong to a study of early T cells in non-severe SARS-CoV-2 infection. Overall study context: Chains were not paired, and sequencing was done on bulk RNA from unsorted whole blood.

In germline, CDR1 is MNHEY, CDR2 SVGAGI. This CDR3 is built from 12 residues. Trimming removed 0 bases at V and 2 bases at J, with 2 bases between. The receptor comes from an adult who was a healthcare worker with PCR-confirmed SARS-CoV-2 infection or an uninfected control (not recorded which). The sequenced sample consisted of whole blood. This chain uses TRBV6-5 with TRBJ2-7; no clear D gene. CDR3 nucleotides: TGTGCCAGCAGTTACTCCCCCTACGAGCAGTACTTC. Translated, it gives CASSYSPYEQYF.